The present TCR beta chain was sequenced within a study of spatial heterogeneity in lung cancer. Turning to the study itself: The average appearance count of each unique TCR and UMI combination in raw reads was more than nine.

TCRdb itself ran the 5' RACE reads through MiXCR, one entry per CDR3 protein. Found here are fewer than 55,000 distinct CDR3 sequences, less than 8.5% of them singletons; the top ten hold 13%. Time point noted: sample taken at primary tumor resection. Sequencing covered unsorted whole RNA taken from tumor, nontumor lung or frozen PBMC. Donation came from some 72 patients with untreated early-stage non-small cell lung cancer. Germline V gene lookup returns CDR1 PRHDT and CDR2 FYEKMQ (reference sequence). V was shortened by 1 base and J by 7 bases, with 11 bases between the two germline ends. This CDR3 has 13 residues.

The sample here was PBMCs, taken at surgery. The J gene is TRBJ2-7, the V gene TRBV13; D is possibly TRBD1 or TRBD2 (6 bases each). The clonotype was recovered from a female donor with early-stage non-small cell lung cancer. The CDR3 region has the DNA TGTGCCAGCAGCTTAGAAGTAGGGGGGGAGCAGTACTTC. Translated, it gives CASSLEVGGEQYF.